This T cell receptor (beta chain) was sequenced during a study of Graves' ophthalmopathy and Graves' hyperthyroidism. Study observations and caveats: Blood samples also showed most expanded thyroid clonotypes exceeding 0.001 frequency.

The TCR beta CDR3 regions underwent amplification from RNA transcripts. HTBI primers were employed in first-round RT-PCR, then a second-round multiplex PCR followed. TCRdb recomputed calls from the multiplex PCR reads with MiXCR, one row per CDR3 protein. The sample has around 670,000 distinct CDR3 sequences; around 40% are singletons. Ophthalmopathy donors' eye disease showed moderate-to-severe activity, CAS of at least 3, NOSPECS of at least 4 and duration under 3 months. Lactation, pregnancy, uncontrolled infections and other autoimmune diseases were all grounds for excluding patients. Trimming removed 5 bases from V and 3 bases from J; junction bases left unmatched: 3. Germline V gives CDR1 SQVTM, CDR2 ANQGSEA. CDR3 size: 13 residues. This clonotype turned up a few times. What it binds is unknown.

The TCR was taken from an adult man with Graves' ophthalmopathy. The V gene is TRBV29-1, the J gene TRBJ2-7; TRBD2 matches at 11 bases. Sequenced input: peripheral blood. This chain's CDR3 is CSVPGLADYEQYF. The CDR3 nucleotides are TGCAGCGTTCCGGGACTAGCGGACTACGAGCAGTACTTC.